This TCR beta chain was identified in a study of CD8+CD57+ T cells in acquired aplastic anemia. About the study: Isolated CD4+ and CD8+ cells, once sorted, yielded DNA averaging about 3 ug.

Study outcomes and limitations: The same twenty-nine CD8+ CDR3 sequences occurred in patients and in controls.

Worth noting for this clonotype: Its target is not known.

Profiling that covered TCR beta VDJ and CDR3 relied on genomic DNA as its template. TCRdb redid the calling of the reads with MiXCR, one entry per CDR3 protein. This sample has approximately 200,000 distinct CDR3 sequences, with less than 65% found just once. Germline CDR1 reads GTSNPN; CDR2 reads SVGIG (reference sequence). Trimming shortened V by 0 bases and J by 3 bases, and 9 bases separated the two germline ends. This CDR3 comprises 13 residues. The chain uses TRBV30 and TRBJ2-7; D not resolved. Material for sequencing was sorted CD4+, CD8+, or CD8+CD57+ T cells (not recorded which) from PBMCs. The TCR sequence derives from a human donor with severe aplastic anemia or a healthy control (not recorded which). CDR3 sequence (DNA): TGTGCCTGGAGTGTCGCAGTGAGCTACGAGCAGTACTTC. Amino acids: CAWSVAVSYEQYF.